These T cell receptor beta chains were read from a single sample in a study of shared clonotypes between healthy human individuals. Method: immunoSEQ multiplex PCR; TCRdb's copy keeps in-frame clones and lacks some. This repertoire shows under 2.5 million clones, 92% found once; its top ten account for about 0.41%. Sequenced: naive CD4+ T cells from PBMCs. The receptor set was obtained from a man aged 18 to 30 in good health. Some clones in this sample may be carry-over from other donors' samples. Each CDR3 is given without its conserved first and last residue.

>TRBJ2-7|13|TRBV14
ASSLTSGGSYEQY
>TRBJ2-2|12|TRBV7-8
ASSLRPQAGELF
>TRBJ2-3|13|TRBV7-2
ASSSRPFGTDTQY
>TRBJ1-2|11|TRBV28
ASSSIGGLGYT
>TRBJ2-7|14|TRBV6-6
ASTAGQGTVSYEQY
>TRBJ1-5|13|TRBV5-1
ASSLGEPGNQPQH
>TRBJ1-1|11|TRBV29-1
SGGQRPYTEAF
>TRBJ2-1|15|TRBV18
ASSPLFSGSSYNEQF
>TRBJ2-7|13|TRBV5-1
ASSFLSGQGHEQY
>TRBJ2-1|11|TRBV5-1
ASSRGPYNEQF
>TRBJ2-5|13|TRBV7-3
ASSPGTGDEETQY
>TRBJ1-2|12|TRBV6-5
ASSYYPGTYGYT
>TRBJ2-5|11|TRBV5-6
ASSLDRGETQY
>TRBJ1-5|11|TRBV30
AWSVMGNQPQH
>TRBJ2-3|13|TRBV29-1
SVVLPGKATDTQY
>TRBJ2-7|15|TRBV27
ASSLSSSGSDAYEQY
>TRBJ2-2|12|TRBV11-2
ASSSDLYTGELF
>TRBJ2-5|12|TRBV10-3
AISEVEREQEQY
>TRBJ2-2|12|TRBV19
ASSAGTASGELF
>TRBJ2-7|13|TRBV18
ASSSTSGSSYEQY
>TRBJ2-1|13|TRBV28
ASSLLAGETNEQF
>TRBJ2-1|14|TRBV4-1
ASSQERLVRGNEQF
>TRBJ2-3|14|TRBV5-1
ASSSGTSGHTDTQY
>TRBJ2-1|10|TRBV2
ASRRQGVEQF
>TRBJ2-7|11|TRBV18
ASSPQSQYEQY
>TRBJ2-2|14|TRBV7-9
ASRGLAGVRTGELF
>TRBJ2-3|14|TRBV28
ASSLPSGASTDTQY
>TRBJ2-5|11|TRBV9
ASSTTVQETQY
>TRBJ2-5|11|TRBV30
AWLADRGETQY
>TRBJ2-7|9|TRBV29-1
SVGRDYEQY
>TRBJ2-5|13|TRBV28
ASSYPPGLRETQY
>TRBJ1-1|13|TRBV5-5
ASSLRTGMNTEAF
>TRBJ1-5|10|TRBV2
ASTGRNQPQH
>TRBJ2-5|14|TRBV18
ASSRDRAFREETQY
>TRBJ2-7|13|TRBV5-6
ASSLYGQGPYEQY
>TRBJ2-2|11|TRBV5-1
ASSDRGTGELF
>TRBJ2-3|11|TRBV5-4
ASSLAWTDTQY
>TRBJ1-5|13|TRBV19
ASTLQGGLGQPQH
>TRBJ2-1|12|TRBV7-7
ASSPGTSGRGQF
>TRBJ2-3|12|TRBV5-1
ASSLLQSTDTQY
>TRBJ2-2|13|TRBV5-1
ASSLGPIAVGELF
>TRBJ1-2|14|TRBV6-5
ASSYSMVGQNYGYT